The 10 T cell receptor beta chains below come from one sample, sequenced in a study of blood T cell repertoires in COVID-19. Here immunoSEQ multiplex PCR was the method, and the copy in TCRdb shows in-frame clones only, minus some. The data show over 300,000 clones, almost 90% seen once. Source material: peripheral blood. The receptors stem from a man aged 18 to 30 with active or convalescent COVID-19.

The rearrangement uses TRBV10-3 and TRBJ1-6, with D maybe TRBD1 (5 bases). The CDR3 is 14 amino acids. The V and J ends lost 8 bases and 6 bases respectively, with 14 bases between them. Germline lookup yields CDR1 ENHRY and CDR2 SYGVKD. The chain's CDR3 is CAIGGGGSNSPLHF. For the CDR3, the DNA is TGTGCCATCGGTGGGGGGGGAAGTAATTCACCCCTCCACTTT.

There are a few counts of this clone. The rearrangement joins TRBV2 to TRBJ2-7, with TRBD2 matching over 8 bases. Germline V gives CDR1 SNHLY, CDR2 FYNNEI. CDR3 length equals 14 residues. With 6 bases clipped from V and 2 bases from J, the junction kept 6 bases outside the gene matches. Here the CDR3 DNA reads TGTGCCAGCAGGCGGGGGGAAAGCACCTACGAGCAGTACTTC. Encoded protein: CASRRGESTYEQYF.

This clone has a single count. This sequence joins TRBV6-5 and TRBJ1-1; a possible D gene is TRBD1 (5 bases). Germline CDR1 and CDR2: MNHEY and SVGAGI. V was trimmed by 2 bases and J by 3 bases, leaving 13 bases between them. CDR3 length: 15 residues. CDR3 coding DNA: TGTGCCAGCAGTTACCGCGGGGCGCGGTACACTGAAGCTTTCTTT. Amino acid sequence: CASSYRGARYTEAFF.

The V and J genes are TRBV4-3 and TRBJ1-2; D unclear. V was shortened by 0 bases and J by 0 bases, with 17 bases between the two germline ends. The CDR3 extends over 18 amino acids. Per the germline V gene, CDR1 is LGHNA and CDR2 is YSLEER. The CDR3 spells CASSQEFGSGKTNYGYTF. CDR3 bases: TGCGCCAGCAGCCAAGAATTCGGGTCCGGGAAAACTAACTATGGCTACACCTTC.

The rearrangement links TRBV7-3 to TRBJ2-2, with a tentative D call TRBD1 (6 bases). Germline V gives CDR1 SGHTA, CDR2 FQGTGA. CDR3 length equals 17 residues. The V gene lost 1 base and the J gene lost 4 bases, with 16 bases spanning the gap. The CDR3 coding sequence is TGTGCCAGCAGCTTAATGGGGGACACAGCTCGCACCGGGGAGCTGTTTTTT. Translated: CASSLMGDTARTGELFF.

The chain combines TRBV6-2 or TRBV6-3 with TRBJ1-5, with 8 bases identical to TRBD1. V trimming: 4 bases; J trimming: 5 bases; junction bases outside the gene matches: 1. This CDR3 has 13 residues. The germline V gene has CDR1 MNHEY and CDR2 SVGEGT. The DNA for the CDR3 is TGTGCCAGCAGTTGGGGACAGGATCAGCCCCAGCATTTT. It translates to CASSWGQDQPQHF.

The rearrangement joins TRBV3-1 (or the pseudogene TRBV3-2) to TRBJ1-5; 9 nucleotides line up with TRBD1. The germline CDR1 and CDR2 sequences are LGHDT and YNNKEL (reference sequence). This CDR3 comprises 16 residues. J was trimmed by 6 bases and V by 1 base; bases with no gene match: 7. As DNA, the CDR3 is TGTGCCAGCAGCCAAGCGGACAGGGGTGCTCGTCAGCCCCAGCATTTT. This gives the protein CASSQADRGARQPQHF.

The rearrangement uses TRBV7-9 and TRBJ2-1, with D hard to call. From germline, CDR1 is SEHNR and CDR2 FQNEAQ (reference sequence). V lost 7 bases to trimming and J lost 4 bases, with 11 bases between them. The CDR3 length is 13 residues. In nucleotides, the CDR3 is TGTGCCAGCAACGCAGGTTTTTACAATGAGCAGTTCTTC. As protein: CASNAGFYNEQFF.

V usage is TRBV10-3 and J usage is TRBJ2-3; a weak D match, TRBD2 (5 bases). This CDR3 comprises 17 residues. Looked up from germline, CDR1 is ENHRY and CDR2 is SYGVKD. V lost 7 bases to trimming and J lost 0 bases, with 20 bases between them. CDR3 nucleotides: TGTGCCATCAAGGGTCGTTCGAGGCGGACTAGCACAGATACGCAGTATTTT. Translating it yields CAIKGRSRRTSTDTQYF.

This clone was seen only once. J is TRBJ2-1 and V is TRBV19; 7 bases are shared with TRBD1. This CDR3 has 15 residues. Germline lookup yields CDR1 LNHDA and CDR2 SQIVND (reference sequence). J lost 0 bases, V lost 8 bases, and 7 bases had no gene match. CDR3 sequence reads: CASGGQWGSYNEQFF. The DNA of the CDR3 is TGTGCCAGTGGGGGACAGTGGGGCTCCTACAATGAGCAGTTCTTC.